These 8 T cell receptor beta chains share one sample of origin, sequenced in a study of blood T cell repertoires in COVID-19. Clones were sequenced by immunoSEQ multiplex PCR, and TCRdb holds only the in-frame ones, with some missing. The sample lists 97,000 or so clones; roughly 78% were seen once. The source material was peripheral blood. The receptors stem from a woman of 80 years or more with active or convalescent COVID-19.

V usage is TRBV5-1 and J usage is TRBJ2-1; D not resolved. CDR1 and CDR2 from the germline V gene are SGHRS and YFSETQ. The CDR3 runs 17 residues. The germline V and J ends were trimmed by 4 bases and 0 bases, with 17 bases remaining between them. This chain's CDR3 is CASSPMRTLSSYNEQFF. The CDR3 DNA reads TGCGCCAGCAGCCCGATGCGTACGCTAAGCTCCTACAATGAGCAGTTCTTC.

The genes are TRBV2 and TRBJ2-7; D is possibly TRBD1 (6 bases). Trimming took off 6 bases at V and 6 bases at J, with 15 bases between the two ends. Germline lookup yields CDR1 SNHLY and CDR2 FYNNEI. The CDR3 runs to 13 residues. DNA of the CDR3: TGTGCCAGCAGCAGCAACAGGGACCTCGAGCAGTACTTC. Amino acid sequence: CASSSNRDLEQYF.

The chain joins TRBV11-3 to TRBJ1-2, with 7 bases identical to TRBD1. The CDR3 sequence is 13 residues long. Per the germline V gene, CDR1 is SGHNT and CDR2 is YENEEA. The ends lost 4 bases at V and 9 bases at J; junction bases unmatched: 8. CDR3 in DNA: TGTGCCAGCAGCTCCAGGGGGGCGCCTAGCTACACCTTC. Its protein is CASSSRGAPSYTF.

The CDR3 sequence is CASSGIGGLSYNEQFF. The CDR3 bases are TGTGCCAGCAGTGGAATAGGGGGCCTTTCCTACAATGAGCAGTTCTTC. This rearrangement joins TRBV6-1 to TRBJ2-1, with 7 nucleotides matching TRBD1. The CDR3 contains 16 residues. Germline values: CDR1 MNHNS, CDR2 SASEGT. Trimming took 4 bases from V and 1 from J; bases not matched to a gene: 7.

This clone came up once. Germline and junction disagree at one end, which may indicate a read error. The rearrangement uses TRBV5-1 and TRBJ2-3; maybe TRBD2 (6 bases). Per the germline V gene, CDR1 is SGHRS and CDR2 is YFSETQ. The CDR3 loop spans 14 amino acids. CDR3 sequence: CASSILAPTDTQYF. The CDR3 nucleotides read TGTGCCAGCAGCATCCTAGCGCCCACAGATACGCAGTATTTT.

This clone appeared a few times. The chain is built from TRBV4-1 and TRBJ2-2, with TRBD2 matching over 9 bases. CDR3 length: 17 residues. Germline V gene sequence: CDR1 MGHRA, CDR2 YSYEKL. V dropped 0 bases and J dropped 8; count of bases not matched to a gene: 10. The CDR3 bases are TGCGCCAGCAGCCAAGATCCACGAGAAGCGGGAGGAGGGGAGCTGTTTTTT. Its translation: CASSQDPREAGGGELFF.

This sequence joins TRBV5-4 and TRBJ1-5; 8 bases line up with TRBD1. Germline lookup yields CDR1 SGHNT and CDR2 YYREEE (reference sequence). The trim removed 0 bases at V and 5 bases at J, leaving 4 bases unmatched. This CDR3 is built from 15 residues. This CDR3 reads CASSLAGGGDQPQHF. In DNA, the CDR3 is TGTGCCAGCAGCTTGGCAGGGGGCGGGGATCAGCCCCAGCATTTT.

The rearrangement joins TRBV5-4 to TRBJ2-7, with D tentatively TRBD2 (5 bases). Germline V gene lookup returns CDR1 SGHNT and CDR2 YYREEE (reference sequence). The length of the CDR3 is 12 residues. Trimming left V 5 bases short and J 6 bases short, with 12 bases between. CDR3 in amino acids: CASRRDPGEQYF. The CDR3 DNA reads TGTGCCAGCAGGAGGGATCCGGGCGAGCAGTACTTC.